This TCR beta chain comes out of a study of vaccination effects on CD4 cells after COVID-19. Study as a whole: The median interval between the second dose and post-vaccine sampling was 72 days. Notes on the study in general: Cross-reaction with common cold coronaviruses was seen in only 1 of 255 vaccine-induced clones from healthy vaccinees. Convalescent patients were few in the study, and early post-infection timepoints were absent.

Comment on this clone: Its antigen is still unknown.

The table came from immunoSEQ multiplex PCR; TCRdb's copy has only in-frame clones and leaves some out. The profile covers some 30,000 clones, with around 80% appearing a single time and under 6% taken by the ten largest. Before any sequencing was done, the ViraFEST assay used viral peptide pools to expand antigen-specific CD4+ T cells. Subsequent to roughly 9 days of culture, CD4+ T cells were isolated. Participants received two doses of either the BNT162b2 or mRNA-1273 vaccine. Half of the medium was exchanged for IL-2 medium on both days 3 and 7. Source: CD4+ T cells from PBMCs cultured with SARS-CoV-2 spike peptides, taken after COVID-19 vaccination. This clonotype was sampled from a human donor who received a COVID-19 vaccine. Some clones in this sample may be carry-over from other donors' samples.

CDR3 coding DNA: TGTGCCAGCAGTGAATCGGTCAGCCTGGGTGAAAAACTGTTTTTT. This sequence encodes CASSESVSLGEKLFF. The chain links TRBV25-1 to TRBJ1-4; D unresolved. Trimming left V 1 base short and J 7 bases short, with 13 bases between. The CDR3 runs to 15 residues. The germline CDR1 and CDR2 sequences are MGHDK and SYGVNS.